These 17 T cell receptor beta chains came from one sample sequenced in a study of blood T cell repertoires in COVID-19. TCRdb keeps only in-frame clones here, not all; method: immunoSEQ multiplex PCR. The data show roughly 80,000 clones, around 79% seen once. The sample was peripheral blood. These receptor sequences come from a man older than 75 with acute or convalescent COVID-19.

The CDR3 loop reads CASSARTGENTEAFF. The CDR3 DNA follows: TGTGCCAGCAGCGCCCGGACAGGGGAGAACACTGAAGCTTTCTTT. The rearrangement uses TRBV5-5 and TRBJ1-1; 9 bases map to TRBD1. V lost 4 bases and J lost 1; bases outside the gene matches: 5. This CDR3 spans 15 amino acids. Per the germline V gene, CDR1 is SGHKS and CDR2 is YYEKEE (reference sequence). The variable domain in full, with the rest retrieved from reference TRBV5-5 and TRBJ1-1, is DAGVTQSPTHLIKTRGQQVTLRCSPISGHKSVSWYQQVLGQGPQFIFQYYEKEERGRGNFPDRFSARQFPNYSSELNVNALLLGDSALYLCASSARTGENTEAFFGQGTRLTVV.

The chain uses TRBV2 and TRBJ2-5; 9 bases fit TRBD2. The CDR3 is 15 residues long. The junction had 4 bases not matched to a gene; V was cut back by 0 bases and J by 5 bases. The germline V gene encodes CDR1 SNHLY and CDR2 FYNNEI. Written as DNA, the CDR3 is TGTGCCAGCAGTGAAGCTGGAGCGGGGGGTGAGACCCAGTACTTC. Its translation: CASSEAGAGGETQYF.

V is TRBV6-5 and J is TRBJ2-7; 9 bases are a match to TRBD1. The germline CDR1 and CDR2 sequences are MNHEY and SVGAGI. Unmatched junction bases numbered 4, after V lost 5 bases and J lost 5 bases. The CDR3 length is 13 residues. The CDR3 DNA sequence: TGTGCCAGCAGTCGGGGACAGGGCAACGAGCAGTACTTC. Amino acid sequence: CASSRGQGNEQYF.

This clone was counted a few times. The V and J genes are TRBV10-3 and TRBJ1-2, with 8 bases aligning to TRBD1. The V segment lost 3 bases and the J segment 8 bases; nucleotides outside the gene matches: 5. Germline V CDR1 and CDR2: ENHRY, SYGVKD. CDR3 length: 13 amino acids. The CDR3 DNA follows: TGTGCCATCAGTGACCAGGGGGCTGGGGGCTACACCTTC. Translation: CAISDQGAGGYTF.

This sequence joins TRBV6-6 and TRBJ1-5; TRBD1 agrees at 9 bases. V lost 8 bases to trimming and J lost 2 bases; unmatched junction nucleotides: 10. Germline lookup yields CDR1 MNHNY and CDR2 SVGAGI (reference sequence). This CDR3 is 16 amino acids long. CDR3 DNA: TGTGCCAGCTCACCGACAGGGGGTTCGGGCAATCAGCCCCAGCATTTT. Translation: CASSPTGGSGNQPQHF.

The chain links TRBV18 to TRBJ1-1, with 8 bases identical to TRBD1. From germline, CDR1 is KGHSH and CDR2 LQKENI. The J segment lost 7 bases and the V segment lost 3 bases, leaving 10 bases of the junction unmatched. CDR3 size: 15 residues. The CDR3 coding sequence is TGTGCCAGCTCACCCTCCTTGGACAGGGCGGTTGAAGCTTTCTTT. It translates to CASSPSLDRAVEAFF.

This chain connects TRBV15 to TRBJ2-7; possibly TRBD2 for D (6 bases). Germline V CDR1 and CDR2: LNHNV, YYDKDF (reference sequence). Trimming removed 8 bases at V and 0 bases at J, with 14 bases between. The CDR3 is made up of 14 amino acids. The CDR3 DNA sequence: TGTGCCACCGCCGGGGACTTTAGCTCCTACGAGCAGTACTTC. The encoded protein is CATAGDFSSYEQYF.

There are a few counts of this clone. The chain employs TRBV9 and TRBJ1-4, with TRBD1 identical over 9 bases. Trimming cost V 2 bases and J 7 bases; bases outside gene matches: 6. The germline V gene has CDR1 SGDLS and CDR2 YYNGEE. This CDR3 has 15 residues. DNA for the CDR3: TGTGCCAGCAGCGTTTCGACAGGGGGTGGTGAAAAACTGTTTTTT. This translates into CASSVSTGGGEKLFF.

J is TRBJ2-2 and V is TRBV5-6; 7 positions agree with TRBD1. Germline V lookup: CDR1 SGHDT, CDR2 YYEEEE. Trimming took 4 bases from V and 3 from J; bases not matched to a gene: 9. There are 16 residues in the CDR3. CDR3 bases: TGTGCCAGCAGCCCACTAGACAGGGCCGACACCGGGGAGCTGTTTTTT. Protein: CASSPLDRADTGELFF.

V gene TRBV5-5 combines with J gene TRBJ1-1, with D possibly TRBD1 on 6 matching bases. Germline values: CDR1 SGHKS, CDR2 YYEKEE (reference sequence). Trimming cost V 2 bases and J 2 bases, with 19 bases left between them. The length of the CDR3 is 17 residues. This chain's CDR3 is CASSFMSGEFGNTEAFF. CDR3 sequence (DNA): TGTGCCAGCAGCTTCATGTCAGGGGAGTTTGGCAACACTGAAGCTTTCTTT.

The V gene is TRBV5-8, the J gene TRBJ1-3; no firm D call. The CDR3 totals 15 residues. The V gene lost 0 bases and the J gene lost 0 bases, with 7 bases spanning the gap. Germline-derived CDR1 and CDR2 are SGHTS and YDEGEE. CDR3 loop: CASSLGESSGNTIYF. The CDR3 DNA reads TGTGCCAGCAGCTTGGGGGAGAGCTCTGGAAACACCATATATTTT.

The chain links TRBV7-9 to TRBJ2-3; 12 bases match TRBD2. Trimming at V came to 5 bases and at J to 5 bases, leaving 5 bases not matched to a gene. The CDR3 totals 15 residues. Per germline, CDR1 SEHNR and CDR2 FQNEAQ (reference sequence). CDR3 DNA sequence: TGTGCCAGCAGCGACTTGACTAGCGGGGGAGATACGCAGTATTTT. It is translated as CASSDLTSGGDTQYF.

This clone has only a few counts. V gene TRBV21-1 combines with J gene TRBJ1-6; TRBD1, as called in the table, went unchecked against the DNA. TRBV21-1 constitutes a pseudogene. The CDR3 has 17 residues. The CDR3 reads CAGFHIGGNSYNSPLHF. The CDR3 nucleotides read TGTGCCGGGTTCCATATAGGGGGAAACTCCTATAATTCACCCCTCCACTTT.

J is TRBJ2-7 and V is TRBV2; D remains ambiguous. This CDR3 comprises 12 residues. V lost 6 bases to trimming and J lost 0 bases, with 6 bases between them. Looked up from germline, CDR1 is SNHLY and CDR2 is FYNNEI. The CDR3 loop is CASRPGSYEQYF. In nucleotides, the CDR3 is TGTGCCAGCAGGCCGGGCTCCTACGAGCAGTACTTC.

The chain carries TRBV20-1 and TRBJ2-3; no clear D gene. Trimming removed 3 bases from V and 5 bases from J, with 9 bases in between. The germline V gene encodes CDR1 DFQATT and CDR2 SNEGSKA (reference sequence). There are 12 residues in the CDR3. The CDR3 spells CSASPAVDTQYF. In nucleotides, the CDR3 is TGCAGTGCTAGTCCGGCGGTAGATACGCAGTATTTT.

This clone showed up just a few times. This chain uses TRBV2 with TRBJ1-6; D is possibly TRBD1 (6 bases). Germline loops: CDR1 SNHLY, CDR2 FYNNEI. Trimming cost V 4 bases and J 6 bases, with 13 bases left between them. The CDR3 length is 15 residues. CDR3 DNA sequence: TGTGCCAGCAGTGTCACAGGGTCTGGTAATTCACCCCTCCACTTT. It codes for CASSVTGSGNSPLHF. The full variable domain, with the rest looked up from reference TRBV2 and TRBJ1-6, is EPEVTQTPSHQVTQMGQEVILRCVPISNHLYFYWYRQILGQKVEFLVSFYNNEISEKSEIFDDQFSVERPDGSNFTLKIRSTKLEDSAMYFCASSVTGSGNSPLHFGNGTRLTVT.

This rearrangement joins TRBV27 to TRBJ1-2, with TRBD1 identical over 7 bases. The CDR3 consists of 15 residues. The germline gives CDR1 MNHEY, CDR2 SMNVEV (reference sequence). V trimming: 4 bases; J trimming: 8 bases; junction bases outside the gene matches: 13. The CDR3 DNA reads TGTGCCAGCAGTTCCTATGGACAGGAGCCTAACGGCTACACCTTC. It specifies CASSSYGQEPNGYTF.